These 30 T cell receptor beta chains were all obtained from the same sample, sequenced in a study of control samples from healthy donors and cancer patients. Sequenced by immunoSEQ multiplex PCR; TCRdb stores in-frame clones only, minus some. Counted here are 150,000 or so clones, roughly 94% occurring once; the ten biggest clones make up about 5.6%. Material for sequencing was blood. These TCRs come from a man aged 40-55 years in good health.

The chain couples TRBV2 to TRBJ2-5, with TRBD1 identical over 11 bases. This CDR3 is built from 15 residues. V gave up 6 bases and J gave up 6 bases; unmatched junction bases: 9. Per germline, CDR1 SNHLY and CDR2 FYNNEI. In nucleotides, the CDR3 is TGTGCCAGCAGGGGGAGGACAGGGGGCTCGAAGACCCAGTACTTC. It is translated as CASRGRTGGSKTQYF. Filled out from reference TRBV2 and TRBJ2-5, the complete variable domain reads EPEVTQTPSHQVTQMGQEVILRCVPISNHLYFYWYRQILGQKVEFLVSFYNNEISEKSEIFDDQFSVERPDGSNFTLKIRSTKLEDSAMYFCASRGRTGGSKTQYFGPGTRLLVL.

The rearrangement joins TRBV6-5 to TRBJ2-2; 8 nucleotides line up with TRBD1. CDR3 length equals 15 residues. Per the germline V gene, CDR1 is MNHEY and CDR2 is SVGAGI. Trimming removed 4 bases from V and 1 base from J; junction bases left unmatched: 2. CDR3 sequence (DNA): TGTGCCAGCAGTTCCGGGACAGGGAACACCGGGGAGCTGTTTTTT. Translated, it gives CASSSGTGNTGELFF.

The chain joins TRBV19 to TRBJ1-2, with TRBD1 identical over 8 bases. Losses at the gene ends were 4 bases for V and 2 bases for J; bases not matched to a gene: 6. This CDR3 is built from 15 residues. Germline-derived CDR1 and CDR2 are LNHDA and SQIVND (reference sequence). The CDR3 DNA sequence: TGTGCCAGTAGTAATATCAGGGGGCAGAACTATGGCTACACCTTC. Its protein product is CASSNIRGQNYGYTF. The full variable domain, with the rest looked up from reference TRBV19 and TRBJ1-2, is DGGITQSPKYLFRKEGQNVTLSCEQNLNHDAMYWYRQDPGQGLRLIYYSQIVNDFQKGDIAEGYSVSREKKESFPLTVTSAQKNPTAFYLCASSNIRGQNYGYTFGSGTRLTVV.

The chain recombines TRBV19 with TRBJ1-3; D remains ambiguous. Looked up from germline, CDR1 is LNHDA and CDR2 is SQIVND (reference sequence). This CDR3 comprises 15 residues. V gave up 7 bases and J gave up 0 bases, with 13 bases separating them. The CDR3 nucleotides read TGTGCCAGTAATGTCGCTCGGCTCTCTGGAAACACCATATATTTT. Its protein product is CASNVARLSGNTIYF. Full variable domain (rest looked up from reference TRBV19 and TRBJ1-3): DGGITQSPKYLFRKEGQNVTLSCEQNLNHDAMYWYRQDPGQGLRLIYYSQIVNDFQKGDIAEGYSVSREKKESFPLTVTSAQKNPTAFYLCASNVARLSGNTIYFGEGSWLTVV.

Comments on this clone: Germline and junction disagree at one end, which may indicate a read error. CDR3: CASRRQAGNTIYF. The CDR3, as DNA: TGTGCCAGCAGACGACAGGCTGGGAACACCATATATTTT. The rearrangement links TRBV12-3 or TRBV12-4 to TRBJ1-3, with D possibly matching TRBD1 (6 bases). The CDR3 length is 13 residues.

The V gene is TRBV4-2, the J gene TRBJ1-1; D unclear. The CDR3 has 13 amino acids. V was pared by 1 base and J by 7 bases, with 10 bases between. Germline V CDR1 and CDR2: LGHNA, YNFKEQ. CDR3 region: CASSQVMRGEAFF. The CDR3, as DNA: TGTGCCAGCAGCCAAGTTATGCGGGGTGAAGCTTTCTTT.

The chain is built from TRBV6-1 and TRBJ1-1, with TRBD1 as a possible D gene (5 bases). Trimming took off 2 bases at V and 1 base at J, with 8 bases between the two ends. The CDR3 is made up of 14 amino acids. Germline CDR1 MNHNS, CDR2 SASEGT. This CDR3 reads CASSERGGNTEAFF. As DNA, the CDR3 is TGTGCCAGCAGTGAACGCGGGGGGAACACTGAAGCTTTCTTT.

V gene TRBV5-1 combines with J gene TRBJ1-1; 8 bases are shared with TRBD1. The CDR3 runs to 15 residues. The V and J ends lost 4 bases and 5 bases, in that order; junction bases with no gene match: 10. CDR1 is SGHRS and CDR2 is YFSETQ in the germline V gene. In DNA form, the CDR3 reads TGCGCCAGCAGCGACTTTTACAGGGGGGCAACTGAAGCTTTCTTT. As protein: CASSDFYRGATEAFF.

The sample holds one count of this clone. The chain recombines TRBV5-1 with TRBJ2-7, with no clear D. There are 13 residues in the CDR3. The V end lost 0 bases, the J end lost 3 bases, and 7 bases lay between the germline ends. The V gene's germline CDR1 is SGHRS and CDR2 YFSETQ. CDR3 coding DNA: TGCGCCAGCAGCTTGGAGCCACACTACGAGCAGTACTTC. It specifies CASSLEPHYEQYF.

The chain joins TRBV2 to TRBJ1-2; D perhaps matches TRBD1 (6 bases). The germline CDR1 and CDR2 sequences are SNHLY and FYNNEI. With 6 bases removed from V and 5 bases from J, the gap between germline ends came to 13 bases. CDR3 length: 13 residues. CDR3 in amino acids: CASSPGRGYGYTF. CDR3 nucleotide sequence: TGTGCCAGCAGCCCGGGGAGGGGGTATGGCTACACCTTC.

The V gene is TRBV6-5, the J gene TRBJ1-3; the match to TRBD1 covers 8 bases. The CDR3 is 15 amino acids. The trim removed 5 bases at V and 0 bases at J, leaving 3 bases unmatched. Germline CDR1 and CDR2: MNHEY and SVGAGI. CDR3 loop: CASSRQGASGNTIYF. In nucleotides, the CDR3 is TGTGCCAGCAGTCGCCAGGGGGCCTCTGGAAACACCATATATTTT.

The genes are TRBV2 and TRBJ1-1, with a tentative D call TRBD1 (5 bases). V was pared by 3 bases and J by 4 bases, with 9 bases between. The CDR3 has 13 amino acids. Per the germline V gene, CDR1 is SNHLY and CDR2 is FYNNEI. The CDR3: CASSDGGVTEAFF. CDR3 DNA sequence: TGTGCCAGCAGTGATGGAGGGGTCACTGAAGCTTTCTTT.

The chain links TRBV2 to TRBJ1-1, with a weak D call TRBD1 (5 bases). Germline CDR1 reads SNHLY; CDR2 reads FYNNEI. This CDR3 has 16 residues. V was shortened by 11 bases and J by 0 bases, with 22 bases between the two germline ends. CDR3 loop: CAGSGLGGVMNTEAFF. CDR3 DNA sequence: TGTGCCGGAAGCGGCCTTGGGGGAGTTATGAACACTGAAGCTTTCTTT.

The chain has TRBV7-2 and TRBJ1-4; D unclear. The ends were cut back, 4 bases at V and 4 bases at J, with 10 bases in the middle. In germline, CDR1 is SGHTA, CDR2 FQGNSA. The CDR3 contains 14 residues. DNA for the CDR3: TGTGCCAGCAGCTCTCTAGAACTTAATGAAAAACTGTTTTTT. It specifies CASSSLELNEKLFF.

This CDR3 reads CASSDRQLYGYTF. The CDR3 DNA sequence: TGCGCCAGCAGTGATCGGCAGCTCTATGGCTACACCTTC. This chain connects TRBV10-2 to TRBJ1-2; D is undetermined. V was clipped by 3 bases and J by 4 bases, with 9 bases between them. Germline values: CDR1 WSHSY, CDR2 SAAADI. This CDR3 comprises 13 residues.

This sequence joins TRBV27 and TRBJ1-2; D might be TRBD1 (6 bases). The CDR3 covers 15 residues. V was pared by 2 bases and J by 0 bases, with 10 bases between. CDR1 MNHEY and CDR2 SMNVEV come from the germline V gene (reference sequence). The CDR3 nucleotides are TGTGCCAGCAGTTTAACAGGGTTCGCTAACTATGGCTACACCTTC. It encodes CASSLTGFANYGYTF.

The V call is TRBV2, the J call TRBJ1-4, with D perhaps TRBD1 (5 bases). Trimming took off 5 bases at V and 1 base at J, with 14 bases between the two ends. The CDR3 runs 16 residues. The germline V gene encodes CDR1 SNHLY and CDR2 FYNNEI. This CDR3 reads CASSPPGGGTNEKLFF. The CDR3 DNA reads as TGTGCCAGCAGTCCCCCGGGGGGGGGAACTAATGAAAAACTGTTTTTT.

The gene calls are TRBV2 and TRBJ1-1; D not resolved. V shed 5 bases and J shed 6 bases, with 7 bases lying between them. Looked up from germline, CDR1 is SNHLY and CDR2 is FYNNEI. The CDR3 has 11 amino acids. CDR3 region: CASSLGSEAFF. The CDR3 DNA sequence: TGTGCCAGCAGTCTGGGGTCTGAAGCTTTCTTT.

CDR3 sequence: CATSDSGGASTDTQYF. CDR3 coding DNA: TGTGCCACCAGTGATTCTGGCGGGGCGAGCACAGATACGCAGTATTTT. The genes are TRBV24-1 and TRBJ2-3; possible D gene TRBD2, 6 bases. With 2 bases removed from V and 0 bases from J, the gap between germline ends came to 11 bases. This CDR3 has 16 amino acids. Germline V gene lookup returns CDR1 KGHDR and CDR2 SFDVKD.

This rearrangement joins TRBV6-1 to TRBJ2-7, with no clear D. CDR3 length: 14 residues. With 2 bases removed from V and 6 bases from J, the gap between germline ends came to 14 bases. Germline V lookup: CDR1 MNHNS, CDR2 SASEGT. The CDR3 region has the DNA TGTGCCAGCAGTGAATTGACCGGCCCCCTCGAGCAGTACTTC. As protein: CASSELTGPLEQYF.

CDR3 coding DNA: TGTGCCAGCAGTGAACCAGACAGGCCCGGGGAGCTGTTTTTT. This gives the protein CASSEPDRPGELFF. The V gene is TRBV2, the J gene TRBJ2-2; D might be TRBD1 (6 bases). The CDR3 runs to 14 residues. Trimming cost V 2 bases and J 6 bases, with 10 bases left between them. Germline CDR1 is SNHLY and CDR2 is FYNNEI.

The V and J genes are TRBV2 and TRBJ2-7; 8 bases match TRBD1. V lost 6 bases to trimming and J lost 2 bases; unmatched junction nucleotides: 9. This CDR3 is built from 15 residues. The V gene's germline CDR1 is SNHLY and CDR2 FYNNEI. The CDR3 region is CASSEGQAYTYEQYF. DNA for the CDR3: TGTGCCAGCAGCGAGGGACAGGCTTACACCTACGAGCAGTACTTC.

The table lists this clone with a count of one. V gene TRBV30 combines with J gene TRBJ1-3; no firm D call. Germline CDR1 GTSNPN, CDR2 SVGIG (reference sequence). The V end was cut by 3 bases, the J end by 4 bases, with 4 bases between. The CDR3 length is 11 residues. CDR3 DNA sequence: TGTGCCTGGAGCGAGGGAAACACCATATATTTT. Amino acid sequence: CAWSEGNTIYF.

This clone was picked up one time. The CDR3: CASSVGQASYGYTF. The CDR3 DNA reads as TGTGCCAGCAGTGTGGGACAGGCGTCCTATGGCTACACCTTC. V gene TRBV2 combines with J gene TRBJ1-2; 8 nucleotides align to TRBD1. The CDR3 contains 14 residues. Germline V gene lookup returns CDR1 SNHLY and CDR2 FYNNEI. J lost 4 bases, V lost 4 bases, and 5 bases had no gene match. The whole variable domain, filled in from reference TRBV2 and TRBJ1-2, reads EPEVTQTPSHQVTQMGQEVILRCVPISNHLYFYWYRQILGQKVEFLVSFYNNEISEKSEIFDDQFSVERPDGSNFTLKIRSTKLEDSAMYFCASSVGQASYGYTFGSGTRLTVV.

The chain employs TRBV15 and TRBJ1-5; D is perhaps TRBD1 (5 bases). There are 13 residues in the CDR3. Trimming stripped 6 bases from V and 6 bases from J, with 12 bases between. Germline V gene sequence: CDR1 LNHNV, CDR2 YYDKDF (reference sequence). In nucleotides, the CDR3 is TGTGCCACCAGGGGCAGGGCGGGTCAGCCCCAGCATTTT. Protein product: CATRGRAGQPQHF.

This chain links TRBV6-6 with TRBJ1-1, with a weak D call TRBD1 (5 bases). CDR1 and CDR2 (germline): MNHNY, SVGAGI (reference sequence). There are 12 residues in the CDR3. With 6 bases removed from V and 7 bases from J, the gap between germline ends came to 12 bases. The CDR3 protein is CASRRGSSEAFF. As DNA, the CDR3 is TGTGCCAGCAGGAGGGGTTCAAGTGAAGCTTTCTTT.

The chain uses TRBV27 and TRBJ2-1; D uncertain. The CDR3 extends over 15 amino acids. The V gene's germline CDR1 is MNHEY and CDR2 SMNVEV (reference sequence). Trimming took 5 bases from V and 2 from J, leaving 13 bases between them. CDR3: CASSPGPFPYNEQFF. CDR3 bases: TGTGCCAGCAGTCCCGGACCGTTCCCCTACAATGAGCAGTTCTTC.

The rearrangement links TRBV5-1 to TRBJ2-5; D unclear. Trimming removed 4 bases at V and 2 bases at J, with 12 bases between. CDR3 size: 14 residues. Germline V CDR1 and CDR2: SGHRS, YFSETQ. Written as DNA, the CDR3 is TGCGCCAGCAGCAGATCTTTACTACAAGAGACCCAGTACTTC. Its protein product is CASSRSLLQETQYF.

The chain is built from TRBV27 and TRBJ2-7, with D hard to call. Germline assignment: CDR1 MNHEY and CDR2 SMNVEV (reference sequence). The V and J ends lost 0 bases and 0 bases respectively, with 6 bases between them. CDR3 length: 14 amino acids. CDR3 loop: CASSLSAYSYEQYF. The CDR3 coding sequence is TGTGCCAGCAGTTTATCAGCGTACTCCTACGAGCAGTACTTC.

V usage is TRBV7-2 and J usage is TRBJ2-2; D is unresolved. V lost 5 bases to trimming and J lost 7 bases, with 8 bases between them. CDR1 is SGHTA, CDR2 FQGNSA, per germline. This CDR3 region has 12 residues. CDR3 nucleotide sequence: TGTGCCAGCAGCCCTCTGGACGGGGAGCTGTTTTTT. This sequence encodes CASSPLDGELFF.